A single sample is the source of the 10 T cell receptor beta chains below, sequenced in a study of Ad26.COV2.S vaccination and SARS-CoV-2 variants. The protocol was immunoSEQ multiplex PCR, while the TCRdb copy is restricted to in-frame clones and leaves out a portion. The sample has approximately 420,000 clones, 75% to 90% seen once. Treatment given: roughly 19 received Ad26.COV2.S at low or high dose, single or two shots; roughly 5 received placebo; per-sample allocation not given. Day 63 after the first injection of vaccine or placebo was the sampling time. Sequences were derived from peripheral blood, sampled in a trial of Ad26.COV2.S vaccine versus placebo. Receptors originate from a person aged 18-65 years who received the Ad26.COV2.S COVID-19 vaccine or a placebo.

The chain joins TRBV10-3 to TRBJ1-2; TRBD1 is a possible D gene (5 bases). This CDR3 spans 14 amino acids. Trimming shortened V by 6 bases and J by 0 bases, and 11 bases separated the two germline ends. Germline V lookup: CDR1 ENHRY, CDR2 SYGVKD. CDR3 DNA: TGTGCCATCAGCGGGACGGCTACTAACTATGGCTACACCTTC. It is translated as CAISGTATNYGYTF.

The chain recombines TRBV9 with TRBJ2-3, with 10 bases that match TRBD1. The junction had 4 bases not matched to a gene; V was cut back by 3 bases and J by 0 bases. In germline, CDR1 is SGDLS, CDR2 YYNGEE. The CDR3 extends over 16 amino acids. The CDR3 DNA reads as TGTGCCAGCAGCGCAGGGACAGGGGCCAGCACAGATACGCAGTATTTT. Its protein product is CASSAGTGASTDTQYF.

V gene TRBV6-2 or TRBV6-3 combines with J gene TRBJ1-1, with 8 bases matching TRBD1. CDR3 size: 14 residues. CDR1 is MNHEY and CDR2 is SVGEGT in the germline V gene. V was pared by 5 bases and J by 5 bases, with 7 bases of the junction left unmatched. Written as DNA, the CDR3 is TGTGCCAGCAGTCACGGACAGGGTTGGACTGAAGCTTTCTTT. As protein: CASSHGQGWTEAFF.

The rearrangement joins TRBV7-9 to TRBJ1-6; D gene unclear. The CDR3 length is 14 residues. Trimming shortened V by 6 bases and J by 9 bases, and 15 bases separated the two germline ends. CDR1 is SEHNR, CDR2 FQNEAQ, per germline (reference sequence). The CDR3 DNA reads as TGTGCCAGCAGTCGTGGTGTTGTAGGTTCACCCCTCCACTTT. Residues: CASSRGVVGSPLHF. Drawing the rest from reference TRBV7-9 and TRBJ1-6, the complete variable domain is DTGVSQNPRHKITKRGQNVTFRCDPISEHNRLYWYRQTLGQGPEFLTYFQNEAQLEKSRLLSDRFSAERPKGSFSTLEIQRTEQGDSAMYLCASSRGVVGSPLHFGNGTRLTVT.

This chain connects TRBV18 to TRBJ2-6; 10 bases fit TRBD1. Trimming took 1 base from V and 0 from J; bases not matched to a gene: 9. The CDR3 is 20 residues long. Looked up from germline, CDR1 is KGHSH and CDR2 is LQKENI. CDR3 sequence reads: CASSPLPRTGGLSGANVLTF. Written as DNA, the CDR3 is TGTGCCAGCTCACCACTGCCACGGACAGGGGGTCTCTCTGGGGCCAACGTCCTGACTTTC.

CDR3: CATLGLSTDTQYF. Here the CDR3 DNA reads TGTGCCACCCTCGGCCTTAGCACAGATACGCAGTATTTT. The chain has TRBV6-6 and TRBJ2-3; D not certain. Germline V gene lookup returns CDR1 MNHNY and CDR2 SVGAGI (reference sequence). The CDR3 runs 13 residues. V was clipped by 10 bases and J by 0 bases, with 11 bases between them.

This chain uses TRBV7-9 with TRBJ2-7, with 8 nucleotides matching TRBD1. The CDR3 sequence is 19 residues long. CDR1 and CDR2 (germline): SEHNR, FQNEAQ (reference sequence). Losses at the gene ends were 5 bases for V and 2 bases for J; bases not matched to a gene: 20. The CDR3 is CASSPRPGTGRAGAYEQYF. The CDR3 region has the DNA TGTGCCAGCAGCCCCCGTCCCGGGACAGGTCGAGCTGGCGCCTACGAGCAGTACTTC.

J is TRBJ1-2 and V is TRBV7-9; D possibly corresponds to TRBD1 (5 bases). The V end lost 0 bases, the J end lost 12 bases, and 23 bases lay between the germline ends. The CDR3 length is 16 residues. The germline V gene has CDR1 SEHNR and CDR2 FQNEAQ (reference sequence). CDR3 amino acids: CASSLAGQGRRGGNTF. For the CDR3, the DNA is TGTGCCAGCAGCTTAGCCGGTCAGGGTAGGAGAGGAGGCAACACCTTC.

The chain has TRBV4-3 and TRBJ1-4; D unclear. Trimming shortened V by 5 bases and J by 1 base, and 17 bases separated the two germline ends. CDR3 length: 17 residues. Germline V gene sequence: CDR1 LGHNA, CDR2 YSLEER. The CDR3 is CASSTRRGEITNEKLFF. In nucleotides, the CDR3 is TGCGCCAGCAGCACCCGACGGGGAGAGATAACTAATGAAAAACTGTTTTTT.

The gene calls are TRBV5-1 and TRBJ2-2; D possibly corresponds to TRBD2 (6 bases). Germline V CDR1 and CDR2: SGHRS, YFSETQ. With 4 bases removed from V and 2 bases from J, the gap between germline ends came to 9 bases. This CDR3 is built from 14 residues. The CDR3 here is CASSREFNTGELFF. The CDR3 nucleotides read TGCGCCAGCAGCCGGGAGTTCAACACCGGGGAGCTGTTTTTT.